Shown below are 32 T cell receptor beta chains from a single sample sequenced in a study of OX40 agonist ivuxolimab in advanced cancers. The method was immunoSEQ multiplex PCR; TCRdb's version includes in-frame clones alone and lacks a portion of them. The table shows under 30,000 clones, with about nine tenths occurring only once. The specimen was CD4+ or CD8+ T cells sorted from blood, collected in a trial of the OX40 agonist ivuxolimab. These receptors originate from an adult with an advanced solid tumor such as melanoma, head and neck, liver or kidney cancer.

The chain uses TRBV19 and TRBJ1-1; the D gene is possibly TRBD1 (5 bases). The length of the CDR3 is 16 residues. CDR1 and CDR2 from the germline V gene are LNHDA and SQIVND (reference sequence). V was cut by 5 bases and J by 3 bases, with 19 bases left in between. CDR3 in amino acids: CASSFRDGGFDTEAFF. CDR3 nucleotide sequence: TGTGCCAGTAGTTTCCGGGACGGGGGTTTCGACACTGAAGCTTTCTTT.

CDR3 residues: CASSPLGNSYNEQFF. In DNA, the CDR3 is TGTGCCAGCAGTCCCCTCGGGAACTCCTACAATGAGCAGTTCTTC. This chain links TRBV6-6 with TRBJ2-1, with D perhaps matching TRBD2 (5 bases). Germline assignment: CDR1 MNHNY and CDR2 SVGAGI (reference sequence). V dropped 5 bases and J dropped 0 bases, with 11 bases sitting between them. The CDR3 is made up of 15 amino acids.

V usage is TRBV27 and J usage is TRBJ2-2; D is undetermined. V lost 1 base and J lost 3, with 9 bases in between. The CDR3 spans 15 residues. Per the germline V gene, CDR1 is MNHEY and CDR2 is SMNVEV (reference sequence). CDR3 loop: CASSLLGLHTGELFF. The CDR3 region has the DNA TGTGCCAGCAGTTTATTAGGCTTGCACACCGGGGAGCTGTTTTTT.

This clone was observed once. This chain links TRBV7-9 with TRBJ1-1; possibly TRBD1 for D (5 bases). The CDR3 covers 15 residues. The germline V and J ends were trimmed by 1 base and 4 bases, with 13 bases remaining between them. Germline V gene lookup returns CDR1 SEHNR and CDR2 FQNEAQ (reference sequence). The CDR3 nucleotides read TGTGCCAGCAGCTTAGGGCCAGGGTTGGCCACTGAAGCTTTCTTT. Translating gives CASSLGPGLATEAFF.

The chain joins TRBV11-3 to TRBJ2-5; 7 bases match TRBD1. Germline V gene sequence: CDR1 SGHNT, CDR2 YENEEA. The V gene end was trimmed by 2 bases and the J gene end by 2 bases; junction bases not matched to a gene: 2. The CDR3 consists of 14 residues. CDR3 DNA: TGTGCCAGCAGCTTACAGGGGGAACAAGAGACCCAGTACTTC. Its protein is CASSLQGEQETQYF. Combining the CDR3 with reference TRBV11-3 and TRBJ2-5 gives the whole variable domain EAGVVQSPRYKIIEKKQPVAFWCNPISGHNTLYWYLQNLGQGPELLIRYENEEAVDDSQLPKDRFSAERLKGVDSTLKIQPAELGDSAVYLCASSLQGEQETQYFGPGTRLLVL.

The chain combines TRBV7-8 with TRBJ2-2; possibly TRBD2 for D (5 bases). This CDR3 comprises 12 residues. V was pared by 8 bases and J by 7 bases, with 11 bases between. Germline V CDR1 and CDR2: SGHVS, FQNEAQ. The CDR3 reads CASWYRGGELFF. DNA of the CDR3: TGTGCCAGCTGGTATCGGGGCGGGGAGCTGTTTTTT.

The chain has TRBV11-1 and TRBJ1-3, with 7 bases that match TRBD1. Trimming at V came to 6 bases and at J to 4 bases, leaving 6 bases not matched to a gene. This CDR3 has 14 residues. Germline V gives CDR1 SGHAT, CDR2 FQDESV (reference sequence). CDR3 sequence (DNA): TGTGCCAGCAGACCGTCGACAGGGGGAAACACCATATATTTT. Translation: CASRPSTGGNTIYF. The variable domain in full, with the rest retrieved from reference TRBV11-1 and TRBJ1-3, is EAEVAQSPRYKITEKSQAVAFWCDPISGHATLYWYRQILGQGPELLVQFQDESVVDDSQLPKDRFSAERLKGVDSTLKIQPAELGDSAMYLCASRPSTGGNTIYFGEGSWLTVV.

V gene TRBV29-1 combines with J gene TRBJ2-7; 7 bases are a match to TRBD2. Germline CDR1 and CDR2: SQVTM and ANQGSEA. The CDR3 covers 13 residues. The J segment lost 2 bases and the V segment lost 7 bases, leaving 8 bases of the junction unmatched. The chain's CDR3 is CSGLTSLTYEQYF. The CDR3 DNA follows: TGCAGCGGACTGACTAGCCTTACCTACGAGCAGTACTTC.

The table lists this clone with a few counts. The V and J genes are TRBV6-1 and TRBJ1-5; D gene ambiguous. CDR1 and CDR2 (germline): MNHNS, SASEGT. V lost 5 bases and J 11 bases, leaving 7 bases between the germline ends. CDR3 size: 10 residues. The CDR3 here is CASSSLSQHF. CDR3 DNA: TGTGCCAGCAGTTCCTTGTCCCAGCATTTT.

The gene calls are TRBV9 and TRBJ2-2; TRBD2 agrees at 9 bases. Germline CDR1 reads SGDLS; CDR2 reads YYNGEE. Trimming took 0 bases from V and 5 from J; bases not matched to a gene: 11. The CDR3 has 18 residues. The CDR3 nucleotides read TGTGCCAGCAGCGTAGCCGTGGGGGGTAGCGGGAGTACCGGGGAGCTGTTTTTT. Its protein product is CASSVAVGGSGSTGELFF. Combining the CDR3 with reference TRBV9 and TRBJ2-2 gives the whole variable domain DSGVTQTPKHLITATGQRVTLRCSPRSGDLSVYWYQQSLDQGLQFLIQYYNGEERAKGNILERFSAQQFPDLHSELNLSSLELGDSALYFCASSVAVGGSGSTGELFFGEGSRLTVL.

A few counts support this clone. The rearrangement uses TRBV7-8 and TRBJ1-3; no clear D. CDR3 length: 12 residues. Germline CDR1 SGHVS, CDR2 FQNEAQ. V lost 5 bases, J lost 4 bases, and 6 bases lay in between. The CDR3 protein is CASSRLGNTIYF. CDR3 bases: TGTGCCAGCAGCCGTCTAGGAAACACCATATATTTT.

The chain is built from TRBV4-1 and TRBJ2-7; 7 positions agree with TRBD2. Unmatched junction bases numbered 10, after V lost 1 base and J lost 4 bases. The CDR3 sequence is 16 residues long. CDR1 is MGHRA and CDR2 is YSYEKL in the germline V gene. The CDR3 is CASSQVMASGNYEQYF. As DNA, the CDR3 is TGCGCCAGCAGCCAAGTAATGGCTAGCGGAAATTACGAGCAGTACTTC.

The rearrangement uses TRBV9 and TRBJ2-3; 7 bases are shared with TRBD2. This CDR3 spans 15 amino acids. Per germline, CDR1 SGDLS and CDR2 YYNGEE. Losses at the gene ends were 2 bases for V and 2 bases for J; bases not matched to a gene: 5. The CDR3 loop reads CASSVTSAITDTQYF. In nucleotides, the CDR3 is TGTGCCAGCAGCGTCACTAGCGCGATCACAGATACGCAGTATTTT.

CDR3 nucleotide sequence: TGTGCCAGTAGTATTCGTACTTCCTACGAGCAGTACTTC. Its protein is CASSIRTSYEQYF. The rearrangement uses TRBV19 and TRBJ2-7; D remains ambiguous. V shed 3 bases and J shed 1 base, with 7 bases lying between them. This CDR3 comprises 13 residues. Germline assignment: CDR1 LNHDA and CDR2 SQIVND (reference sequence).

This rearrangement joins TRBV18 to TRBJ2-7, with D unresolved. V dropped 6 bases and J dropped 4 bases, with 13 bases sitting between them. This CDR3 has 13 amino acids. Germline V gene lookup returns CDR1 KGHSH and CDR2 LQKENI. CDR3 DNA: TGTGCCAGCTCCCCCGCCATGGGATACGAGCAGTACTTC. Protein sequence: CASSPAMGYEQYF.

The chain joins TRBV14 to TRBJ2-3; TRBD1 matches at 9 bases. V was clipped by 1 base and J by 5 bases; unmatched bases: 13. From germline, CDR1 is SGHDN and CDR2 FVKESK. The CDR3 totals 18 residues. The CDR3 reads CASSQGRSHRGPEDTQYF. The CDR3 nucleotides read TGTGCCAGCAGCCAAGGCCGCTCCCACAGGGGGCCTGAAGATACGCAGTATTTT.

V usage is TRBV27 and J usage is TRBJ2-3; 9 bases align to TRBD2. Germline V lookup: CDR1 MNHEY, CDR2 SMNVEV (reference sequence). Germline trimming cut 2 bases from V and 7 bases from J; bases unmatched to any gene: 4. The CDR3 covers 14 residues. In DNA form, the CDR3 reads TGTGCCAGCAGTTTAAGGCGGGAGGGTAATACGCAGTATTTT. Residues: CASSLRREGNTQYF.

The rearrangement uses TRBV25-1 and TRBJ2-6; 9 bases are shared with TRBD1. Trimming removed 3 bases from V and 2 bases from J; junction bases left unmatched: 5. The CDR3 runs to 17 residues. Per germline, CDR1 MGHDK and CDR2 SYGVNS. The CDR3 DNA is TGTGCCAGCAGTGACATGAGACAGGGGGCTGGGGCCAACGTCCTGACTTTC. Translated, it gives CASSDMRQGAGANVLTF.

V and J are TRBV5-1 and TRBJ2-1; weak D call: TRBD2 (5 bases). This CDR3 is built from 14 residues. Trimming stripped 6 bases from V and 2 bases from J, with 12 bases between. Germline V gene data show CDR1 as SGHRS and CDR2 as YFSETQ. The CDR3 DNA follows: TGCGCCAGCACTTCGGAGGTGACCTACAATGAGCAGTTCTTC. As protein: CASTSEVTYNEQFF.

The chain has TRBV11-2 and TRBJ2-1, with 8 bases that match TRBD2. CDR3 length: 15 residues. V dropped 1 base and J dropped 2; count of bases not matched to a gene: 1. Germline values: CDR1 SGHAT, CDR2 FQNNGV. The DNA for the CDR3 is TGTGCCAGCAGCTTAGCAGCGGGGGCCTACAATGAGCAGTTCTTC. Its protein is CASSLAAGAYNEQFF.

CDR3: CASSFRQMETQYF. The CDR3 region has the DNA TGTGCCAGCAGCTTCCGTCAGATGGAGACCCAGTACTTC. The gene calls are TRBV5-6 and TRBJ2-5; D is unclear. V lost 2 bases and J lost 5, with 10 bases in between. Germline CDR1 reads SGHDT; CDR2 reads YYEEEE. This CDR3 comprises 13 residues.

This clone was observed a single time. This chain links TRBV7-9 with TRBJ2-6; perhaps D is TRBD1 or TRBD2 (5 bases each). The CDR3 length is 17 residues. V was clipped by 3 bases and J by 2 bases, with 14 bases between them. Per germline, CDR1 SEHNR and CDR2 FQNEAQ (reference sequence). The CDR3 DNA sequence: TGTGCCAGCAGCTTTTGGTCAGGGACGACTGGGGCCAACGTCCTGACTTTC. Amino acids: CASSFWSGTTGANVLTF.

This rearrangement joins TRBV25-1 to TRBJ1-4, with D possibly being TRBD1 (6 bases). V dropped 1 base and J dropped 4 bases, with 16 bases sitting between them. Germline CDR1 reads MGHDK; CDR2 reads SYGVNS. The CDR3 consists of 17 residues. The CDR3 region has the DNA TGTGCCAGCAGTGAATGGAACCCACAGGGCTTTAATGAAAAACTGTTTTTT. Its translation: CASSEWNPQGFNEKLFF.

This clone was seen only a few times. The chain recombines TRBV2 with TRBJ2-3; 13 nucleotides align to TRBD2. Looked up from germline, CDR1 is SNHLY and CDR2 is FYNNEI. J was trimmed by 2 bases and V by 5 bases; bases with no gene match: 4. The CDR3 has 16 residues. The CDR3 DNA sequence: TGTGCCAGCAGTACGGGACTAGCGGGGTACACAGATACGCAGTATTTT. Translating it yields CASSTGLAGYTDTQYF.

The V call is TRBV9, the J call TRBJ1-2, with D maybe TRBD1 (5 bases). V was pared by 0 bases and J by 4 bases, with 16 bases between. The CDR3 is 16 amino acids. Germline CDR1 reads SGDLS; CDR2 reads YYNGEE. The CDR3 DNA is TGTGCCAGCAGCGTAGAAGATGGGGGTTTCAGCTATGGCTACACCTTC. This gives the protein CASSVEDGGFSYGYTF.

The V call is TRBV2, the J call TRBJ2-2, with 11 bases fitting TRBD2. The CDR3 consists of 16 residues. Germline V CDR1 and CDR2: SNHLY, FYNNEI. Unmatched junction bases numbered 12, after V lost 8 bases and J lost 7 bases. The CDR3 sequence is CASGSGLAGGNGELFF. CDR3 nucleotide sequence: TGTGCCAGCGGGAGTGGGCTAGCGGGAGGTAACGGGGAGCTGTTTTTT.

J is TRBJ2-5 and V is TRBV11-2; 9 bases are a match to TRBD2. J lost 5 bases, V lost 0 bases, and 4 bases had no gene match. The germline CDR1 and CDR2 sequences are SGHAT and FQNNGV. This CDR3 contains 15 residues. The CDR3 DNA reads TGTGCCAGCAGCTTAGAACTAGCGGGCCGTGAGACCCAGTACTTC. Translating gives CASSLELAGRETQYF.

This sequence joins TRBV19 and TRBJ2-5, with 7 bases aligning to TRBD1. The tail of the sequence fits TRBJ2-7 better, so the J call may be wrong. This CDR3 region has 13 residues. Germline V lookup: CDR1 LNHDA, CDR2 SQIVND (reference sequence). CDR3 nucleotide sequence: TGTGCCAGTTCCCAGACAGGGCTTTACGAGCAGTACTTC. Protein product: CASSQTGLYEQYF.

This sequence joins TRBV4-3 and TRBJ2-3; 8 bases map to TRBD1. The CDR3 contains 17 residues. Trimming cost V 0 bases and J 3 bases; bases outside gene matches: 8. Germline CDR1 and CDR2: LGHNA and YSLEER. The CDR3 is CASSQDRGRDRTDTQYF. CDR3 coding DNA: TGCGCCAGCAGCCAAGATAGGGGCAGGGACAGGACAGATACGCAGTATTTT.

This clone is classed as large (0.1 to 1%). The chain uses TRBV2 and TRBJ1-1, with 11 bases matching TRBD1. The J segment lost 3 bases and the V segment lost 8 bases, leaving 2 bases of the junction unmatched. CDR1 SNHLY and CDR2 FYNNEI come from the germline V gene. The CDR3 runs 13 residues. CDR3 nucleotides: TGTGCCAGCGGGACAGGGGGTCACACTGAAGCTTTCTTT. It encodes CASGTGGHTEAFF.

V is TRBV7-9 and J is TRBJ2-7; D might be TRBD2 (7 bases). The CDR3 sequence is 14 residues long. Trimming stripped 7 bases from V and 3 bases from J, with 16 bases between. Per germline, CDR1 SEHNR and CDR2 FQNEAQ (reference sequence). CDR3 loop: CASTGGRELYEQYF. CDR3 nucleotides: TGTGCCAGCACCGGGGGGCGGGAACTCTACGAGCAGTACTTC.

This rearrangement joins TRBV5-4 to TRBJ2-7; maybe TRBD1 (6 bases). CDR1 is SGHNT, CDR2 YYREEE, per germline (reference sequence). V was cut by 2 bases and J by 3 bases, with 12 bases left in between. CDR3 length equals 14 residues. CDR3 nucleotide sequence: TGTGCCAGCAGCTTAACCGGGACAAACTACGAGCAGTACTTC. Translating gives CASSLTGTNYEQYF.